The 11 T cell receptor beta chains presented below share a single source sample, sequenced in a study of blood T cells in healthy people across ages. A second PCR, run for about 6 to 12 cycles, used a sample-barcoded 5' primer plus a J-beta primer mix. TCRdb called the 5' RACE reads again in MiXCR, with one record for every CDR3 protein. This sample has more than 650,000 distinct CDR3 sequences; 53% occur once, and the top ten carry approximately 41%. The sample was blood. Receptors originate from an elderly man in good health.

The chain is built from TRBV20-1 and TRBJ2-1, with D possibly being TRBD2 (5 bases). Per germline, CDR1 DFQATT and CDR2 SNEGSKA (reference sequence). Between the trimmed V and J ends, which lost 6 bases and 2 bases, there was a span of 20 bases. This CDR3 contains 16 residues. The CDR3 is CSAPRVSGEAYNEQFF. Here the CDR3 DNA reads TGCAGTGCCCCGAGGGTAAGCGGTGAAGCCTACAATGAGCAGTTCTTC.

CDR3 region: CSARKSTSGRYEQYF. In DNA, the CDR3 is TGCAGTGCTAGAAAATCGACTAGCGGGAGATACGAGCAGTACTTC. The rearrangement links TRBV20-1 to TRBJ2-7; 12 bases line up with TRBD2. Germline V gives CDR1 DFQATT, CDR2 SNEGSKA (reference sequence). This CDR3 contains 15 residues. V shed 2 bases and J 4 bases; nucleotides not matched to a gene: 6.

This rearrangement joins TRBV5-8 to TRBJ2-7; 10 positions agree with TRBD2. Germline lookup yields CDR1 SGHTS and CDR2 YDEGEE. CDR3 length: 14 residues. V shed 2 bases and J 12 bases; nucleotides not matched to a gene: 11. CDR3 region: CASSLLGTSGRGYF. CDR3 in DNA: TGTGCCAGCAGCTTACTTGGGACCAGCGGGAGGGGGTACTTC. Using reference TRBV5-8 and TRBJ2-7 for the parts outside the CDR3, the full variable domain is EAGVTQSPTHLIKTRGQQATLRCSPISGHTSVYWYQQALGLGLQFLLWYDEGEERNRGNFPPRFSGRQFPNYSSELNVNALELEDSALYLCASSLLGTSGRGYFGPGTRLTVT.

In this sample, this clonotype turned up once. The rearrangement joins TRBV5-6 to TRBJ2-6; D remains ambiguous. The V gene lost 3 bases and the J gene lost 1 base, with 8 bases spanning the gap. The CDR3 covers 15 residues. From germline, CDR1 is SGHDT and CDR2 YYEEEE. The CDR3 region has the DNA TGTGCCAGCAGCTCCGAGGTGTCTGGGGCCAACGTCCTGACTTTC. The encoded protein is CASSSEVSGANVLTF.

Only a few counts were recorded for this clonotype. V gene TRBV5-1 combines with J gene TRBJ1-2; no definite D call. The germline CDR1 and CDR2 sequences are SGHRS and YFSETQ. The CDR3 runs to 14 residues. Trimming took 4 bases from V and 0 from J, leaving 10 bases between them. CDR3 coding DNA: TGCGCCAGCAGCCGCCCGGGGTCTAACTATGGCTACACCTTC. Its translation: CASSRPGSNYGYTF.

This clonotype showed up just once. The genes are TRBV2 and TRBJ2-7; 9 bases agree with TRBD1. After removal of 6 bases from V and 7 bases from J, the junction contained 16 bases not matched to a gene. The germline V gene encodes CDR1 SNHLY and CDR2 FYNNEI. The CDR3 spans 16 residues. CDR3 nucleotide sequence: TGTGCCAGCAGCGGGACAGGGACCCCCTCGGGGTGGGAGCAGTACTTC. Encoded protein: CASSGTGTPSGWEQYF.

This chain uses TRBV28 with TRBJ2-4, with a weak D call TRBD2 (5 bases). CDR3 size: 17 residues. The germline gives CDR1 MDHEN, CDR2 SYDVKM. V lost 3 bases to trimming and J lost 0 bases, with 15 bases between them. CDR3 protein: CASSFGSGSLAKNIQYF. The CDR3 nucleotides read TGTGCCAGCAGTTTCGGCAGTGGGAGTCTAGCCAAAAACATTCAGTACTTC.

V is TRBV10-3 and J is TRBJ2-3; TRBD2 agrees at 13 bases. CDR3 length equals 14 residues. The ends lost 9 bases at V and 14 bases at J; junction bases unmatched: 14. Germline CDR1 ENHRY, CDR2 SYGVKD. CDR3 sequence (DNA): TGTGCCATTACTAGCGGGGGGGAGCACAGATACGCGTATTTT. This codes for CAITSGGEHRYAYF.

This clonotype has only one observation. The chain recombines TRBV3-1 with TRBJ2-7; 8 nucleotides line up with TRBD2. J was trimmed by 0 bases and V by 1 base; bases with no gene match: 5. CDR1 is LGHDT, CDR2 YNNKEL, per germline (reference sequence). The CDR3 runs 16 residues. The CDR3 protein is CASSQAASGSSYEQYF. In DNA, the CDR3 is TGTGCCAGCAGCCAAGCAGCCAGCGGGAGCTCCTACGAGCAGTACTTC.

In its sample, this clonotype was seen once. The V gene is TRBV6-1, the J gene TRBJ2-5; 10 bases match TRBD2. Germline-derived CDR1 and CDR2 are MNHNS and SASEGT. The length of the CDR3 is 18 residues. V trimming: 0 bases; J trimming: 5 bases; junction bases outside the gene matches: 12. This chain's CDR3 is CASSEAGLAGGVRETQYF. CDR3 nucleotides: TGTGCCAGCAGTGAAGCGGGATTAGCGGGAGGAGTGCGGGAGACCCAGTACTTC.

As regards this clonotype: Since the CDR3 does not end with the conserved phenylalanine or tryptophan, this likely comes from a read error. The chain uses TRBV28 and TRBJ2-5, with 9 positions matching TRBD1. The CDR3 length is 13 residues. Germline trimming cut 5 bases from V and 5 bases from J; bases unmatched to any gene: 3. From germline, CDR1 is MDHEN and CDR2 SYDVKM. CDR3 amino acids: CASSDDRGETQYY. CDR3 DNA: TGTGCCAGCAGTGATGACAGGGGGGAGACCCAGTACTAC.